This T cell receptor beta chain stems from a study of blood T cell repertoires in COVID-19. Across the study: Sample material is recorded as cDNA or gDNA derived from T cells, B-cell-depleted T cells, or PBMCs.

Germline V CDR1 and CDR2: LGHNT, FRNRAP. With 3 bases clipped from V and 3 bases from J, the junction kept 3 bases outside the gene matches. The CDR3 consists of 15 residues. Individuals aged roughly 18 to 95 years were recruited from fewer than 30 US areas. The authors' processing: Reference gene primer amplification gave estimated nucleated cell counts. Measured with immunoSEQ multiplex PCR; TCRdb has only the in-frame clones, and not every one. That table furnishes V, J and clone size, whereas the DNA furnished D and trimming. The sample lists over 150,000 clones, 75% to 90% occurring once. This chain joins TRBV12-5 and TRBJ1-2, with 11 bases fitting TRBD1. The TCR sequence derives from a woman in her sixties or seventies who had recovered from COVID-19. Sequencing used PBMCs or T cells enriched from blood (not recorded which). The CDR3 sequence is CASGFPDRGHYGYTF. Here the CDR3 DNA reads TGTGCTAGTGGTTTTCCGGACAGGGGGCACTATGGCTACACCTTC.